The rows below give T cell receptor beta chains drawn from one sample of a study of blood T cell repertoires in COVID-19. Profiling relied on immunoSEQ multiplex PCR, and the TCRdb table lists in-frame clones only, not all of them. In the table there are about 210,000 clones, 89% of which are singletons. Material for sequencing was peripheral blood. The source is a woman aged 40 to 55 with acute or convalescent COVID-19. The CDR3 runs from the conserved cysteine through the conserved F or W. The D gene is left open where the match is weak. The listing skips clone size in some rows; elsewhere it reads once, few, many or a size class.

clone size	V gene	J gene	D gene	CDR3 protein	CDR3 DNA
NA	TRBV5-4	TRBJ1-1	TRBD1	CASSSGGRQGAEAFF	TGTGCCAGCAGCTCTGGGGGTCGACAGGGGGCTGAAGCTTTCTTT
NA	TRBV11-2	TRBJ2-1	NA	CASSLRIRPDPGFHEQFF	TGTGCCAGCAGCTTAAGGATTCGGCCGGACCCAGGGTTTCATGAGCAGTTCTTC
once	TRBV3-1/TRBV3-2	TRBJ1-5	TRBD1	CASTGTGAPGQPQHF	TGTGCCAGCACCGGGACAGGGGCCCCGGGACAGCCCCAGCATTTT
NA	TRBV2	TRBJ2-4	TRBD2	CASSGTSGSGAKNIQYF	TGTGCCAGCAGTGGGACTAGCGGGAGCGGAGCCAAAAACATTCAGTACTTC
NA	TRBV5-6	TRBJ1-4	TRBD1	CASSLEGQGARGKLFF	TGTGCCAGCAGCTTGGAGGGACAGGGGGCGAGGGGAAAACTGTTTTTT
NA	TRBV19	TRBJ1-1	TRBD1	CASSIPGQGRGMNTEAFF	TGTGCCAGTAGTATACCCGGACAGGGGAGAGGGATGAACACTGAAGCTTTCTTT
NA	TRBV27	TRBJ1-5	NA	CASSLYRGNQPQHF	TGTGCCAGCAGTTTATACCGGGGCAATCAGCCCCAGCATTTT
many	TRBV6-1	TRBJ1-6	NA	CASSETPATGSPLHF	TGTGCCAGCAGTGAGACTCCGGCGACGGGATCACCCCTCCACTTT
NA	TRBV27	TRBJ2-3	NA	CASSLSRLLTDTQYF	TGTGCCAGCAGTTTATCGAGACTGCTCACAGATACGCAGTATTTT
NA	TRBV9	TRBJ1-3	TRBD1	CASSVDWTGKSGNTIYF	TGTGCCAGCAGCGTAGACTGGACAGGGAAGTCTGGAAACACCATATATTTT
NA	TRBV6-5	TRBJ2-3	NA	CASRREEANTDTQYF	TGTGCCAGCAGACGGGAAGAGGCAAACACAGATACGCAGTATTTT
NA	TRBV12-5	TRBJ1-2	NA	CASGLVPRATGYTF	TGTGCTAGTGGTTTGGTACCCAGGGCCACCGGCTACACCTTC
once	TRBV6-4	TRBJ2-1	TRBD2	CASSRTSGGAFEQFF	TGTGCCAGCAGCCGAACTAGCGGGGGGGCTTTTGAGCAGTTCTTC
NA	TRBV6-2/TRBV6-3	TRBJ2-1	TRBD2	CASSYTAGVLYNEQFF	TGTGCCAGCAGTTACACTGCGGGGGTCCTATACAATGAGCAGTTCTTC
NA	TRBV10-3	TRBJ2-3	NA	CAISEMGLWTDTQYF	TGTGCCATCAGTGAGATGGGGCTTTGGACAGATACGCAGTATTTT
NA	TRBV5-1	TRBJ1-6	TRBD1	CASSLEAGGSSPLHF	TGCGCCAGCAGCTTGGAGGCAGGGGGCTCATCACCCCTCCACTTT
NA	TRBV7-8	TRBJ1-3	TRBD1	CASSSSGTGTGNTIYF	TGTGCCAGCAGCTCCTCCGGGACAGGGACTGGAAACACCATATATTTT
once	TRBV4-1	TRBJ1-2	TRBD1	CASSARQGSNYGYTF	TGCGCCAGCAGCGCCCGACAGGGGTCCAACTATGGCTACACCTTC
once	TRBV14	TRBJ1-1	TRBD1	CASSRTGSEAFF	TGTGCCAGCAGCCGGACAGGGTCTGAAGCTTTCTTT
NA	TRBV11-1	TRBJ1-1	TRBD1	CASSLRRGRGNTEAFF	TGTGCCAGCAGCTTGCGCAGGGGGCGTGGGAACACTGAAGCTTTCTTT
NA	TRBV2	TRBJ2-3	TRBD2	CASSLLAGGFTDTQYF	TGTGCCAGCAGTCTTCTAGCGGGGGGCTTCACAGATACGCAGTATTTT
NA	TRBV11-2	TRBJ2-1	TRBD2	CASSLVGSGGNYYNEQFF	TGTGCCAGCAGCTTAGTTGGTAGCGGGGGAAATTACTACAATGAGCAGTTCTTC
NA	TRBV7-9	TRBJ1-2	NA	CASSLVGANYGYTF	TGTGCCAGCAGCTTAGTGGGAGCTAACTATGGCTACACCTTC
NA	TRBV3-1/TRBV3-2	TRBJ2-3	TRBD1	CAGQGQHTDTQYF	TGTGCCGGGCAGGGACAGCACACAGATACGCAGTATTTT
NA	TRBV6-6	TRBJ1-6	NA	CASSYADNSPLHF	TGTGCCAGCAGTTACGCGGATAATTCACCCCTCCACTTT
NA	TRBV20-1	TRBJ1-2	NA	CSASIADAGLYGYTF	TGCAGTGCTAGTATAGCGGACGCTGGCCTCTATGGCTACACCTTC
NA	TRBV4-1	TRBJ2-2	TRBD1	CASSPQTGGLMGAGELFF	TGCGCCAGCAGCCCACAAACAGGGGGATTAATGGGTGCCGGGGAGCTGTTTTTT
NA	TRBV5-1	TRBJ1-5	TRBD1	CASSLTGGGNQPQHF	TGCGCCAGCAGCTTGACAGGGGGGGGCAATCAGCCCCAGCATTTT
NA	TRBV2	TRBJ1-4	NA	CASSGGGRPTNEKLFF	TGTGCCAGCAGTGGGGGGGGAAGACCAACTAATGAAAAACTGTTTTTT
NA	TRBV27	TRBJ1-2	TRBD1	CASSFSRAGGHPDGYTF	TGTGCCAGCAGTTTCAGTCGCGCAGGGGGCCACCCTGATGGCTACACCTTC
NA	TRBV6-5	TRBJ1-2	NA	CASSYDPNRADYGYTF	TGTGCCAGCAGTTACGACCCAAACAGGGCTGACTATGGCTACACCTTC
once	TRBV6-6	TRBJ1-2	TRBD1	CASRTGRNNYGYTF	TGTGCCAGCCGGACAGGCCGGAATAACTATGGCTACACCTTC
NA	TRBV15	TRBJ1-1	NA	CATSRDHQGLNTEAFF	TGTGCCACCAGCAGAGATCACCAGGGATTGAACACTGAAGCTTTCTTT
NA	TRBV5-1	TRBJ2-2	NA	CASSARRGSTGELFF	TGCGCCAGCAGCGCGCGTCGGGGGTCCACCGGGGAGCTGTTTTTT
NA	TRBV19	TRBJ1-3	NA	CASSSHTGSSGNTIYF	TGTGCCAGTAGTTCACACACAGGGTCATCTGGAAACACCATATATTTT
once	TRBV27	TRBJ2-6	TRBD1	CASSFGQVSSGANVLTF	TGTGCCAGCAGTTTCGGACAGGTGTCATCTGGGGCCAACGTCCTGACTTTC
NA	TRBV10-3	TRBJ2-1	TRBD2	CAISSGGISDSYNEQFF	TGTGCCATCTCTAGCGGGGGGATCTCGGACTCCTACAATGAGCAGTTCTTC
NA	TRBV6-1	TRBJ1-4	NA	CASSEARLIEKLFF	TGTGCCAGCAGTGAAGCGCGGCTTATCGAAAAACTGTTTTTT
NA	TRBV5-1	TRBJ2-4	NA	CASSFYQDSFKNIQYF	TGCGCCAGCAGCTTTTACCAGGACAGTTTCAAAAACATTCAGTACTTC
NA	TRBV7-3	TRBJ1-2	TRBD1	CASSPTGRDGYTF	TGTGCCAGCAGCCCGACAGGGCGGGATGGCTACACCTTC
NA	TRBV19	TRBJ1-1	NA	CASSRPPGGRADTEAFF	TGTGCCAGTAGTAGACCCCCTGGCGGGCGGGCGGACACTGAAGCTTTCTTT
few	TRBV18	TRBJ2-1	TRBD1	CASSMGQGNADEQFF	TGTGCCAGCTCGATGGGACAGGGAAACGCGGATGAGCAGTTCTTC
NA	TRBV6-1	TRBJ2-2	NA	CASSDRRGANTGELFF	TGTGCCAGCAGTGATAGGAGGGGCGCCAACACCGGGGAGCTGTTTTTT
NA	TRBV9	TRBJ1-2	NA	CASSEEGIPTNYGYTF	TGTGCCAGCAGCGAGGAGGGGATACCGACAAACTATGGCTACACCTTC
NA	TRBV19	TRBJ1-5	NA	CASRQGWNQPQHF	TGTGCCAGCCGTCAGGGATGGAATCAGCCCCAGCATTTT
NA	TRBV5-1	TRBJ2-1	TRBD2	CASSPGGARNEQFF	TGCGCCAGCAGCCCCGGGGGGGCTAGGAATGAGCAGTTCTTC
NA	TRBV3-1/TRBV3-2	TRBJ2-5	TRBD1	CASARTGRETQYF	TGTGCCAGCGCGAGGACAGGGCGAGAGACCCAGTACTTC
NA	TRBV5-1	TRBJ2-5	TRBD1	CASSWTGFGETQYF	TGCGCCAGCAGCTGGACAGGGTTCGGAGAGACCCAGTACTTC
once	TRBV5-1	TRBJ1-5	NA	CASSPHPGGGGPQHF	TGCGCCAGCAGCCCCCACCCAGGCGGAGGAGGGCCCCAGCATTTT
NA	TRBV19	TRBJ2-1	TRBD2	CASSIAAGAFNEQFF	TGTGCCAGTAGTATAGCAGCGGGGGCCTTCAATGAGCAGTTCTTC
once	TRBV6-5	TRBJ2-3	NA	CASSKDITDTQYF	TGTGCCAGCAGCAAGGACATCACAGATACGCAGTATTTT